This TCR beta chain was observed in a study of T cells in narcolepsy (dated by TCRdb to between 2017 and 2018). Regarding the research as a whole: Healthy control donors were enrolled in the study alongside patients who had narcolepsy type 1 or type 2 (NT1, NT2). The study sought autoreactive T cells targeting hypocretin neuron self-antigens (hypocretin, TRIB2) in narcolepsy patients, using TCR Vbeta sequencing to track clonotypes in blood and CSF.

About this clone: There is no known antigen for this receptor. No base qualities exist here, and no much larger clone lies one base off it.

General study outcomes and caveats: According to the report, autoreactive clonotypes were detected serially in the blood of the same patients and of different patients, but not in healthy controls. Patients and controls had comparable numbers of sequenced blood memory CD4+ clonotypes, averaging about 39,494 and 33,354, respectively. Plots that compared CSF and blood CD4+ T cell clonotypes from the same patient highlighted HCRT-specific and TRIB2-specific autoreactive clonotypes. Certain blood memory CD4+ repertoires from patients and controls had no sequences that matched autoreactive T cell clones.

Memory CD4+ T cells were sorted ex vivo from peripheral blood of narcolepsy patients and healthy controls for TCR Vbeta sequencing. The germline V end is reduced by 2 bases and the J end by 6 bases; junction bases left unmatched: 10. The CDR3, from cysteine to phenylalanine, totals 15 residues. The retained sequence is limited to the CDR3, 45 bases, with the frame set at the first base. The CDR1 and CDR2 encoded by the germline V gene are SGHRS and YFSETQ. The library was made by the immunoSEQ multiplex PCR assay. TCRdb mirrors the immuneACCESS table, restricted to in-frame sequences. Some clones are absent from its copies; in checked studies, under half trace to an unresolved V gene, and the reason for the others is unknown. Present in this sample are 20,000 to 25,000 clones, about 83% of which were seen just once. The ten largest clonotypes hold roughly 1.3% of the sample.

Sequenced material: CD45RA- memory CD4+ T cells from PBMCs. The cell subset or site label corresponds to: memory T cells sorted ex vivo from peripheral blood. This sequence uses TRBV5-1 and TRBJ2-7, and TRBD1 aligns with 8 junction nucleotides. The receptor's source is a human donor with narcolepsy. For the CDR3, the sequence is CASSFYDPGTGEQYF. Here is the DNA: TGCGCCAGCAGCTTTTACGATCCCGGGACAGGCGAGCAGTACTTC.